Following are 27 T cell receptor beta chains from one sample sequenced in a study of T cells in Graves' hyperthyroidism and ophthalmopathy. TCR beta CDR3 region amplification was performed from RNA transcripts. The TCR CDR3 first-round RT-PCR relied on the HTBI primer set. TCRdb fed the multiplex PCR reads into MiXCR, producing one record per CDR3 protein. The data hold 450,000 to 650,000 distinct CDR3 sequences, with 15% to 20% observed a single time. Material: blood. These receptors came from a woman in her late teens or twenties with Graves' ophthalmopathy.

A few counts support this clonotype. The V call is TRBV9, the J call TRBJ1-6; 10 bases align to TRBD1. CDR1 and CDR2 (germline): SGDLS, YYNGEE. With V trimmed by 0 bases and J by 7 bases, 1 base remained unmatched. The CDR3 contains 15 residues. As DNA, the CDR3 is TGTGCCAGCAGCGTAGGGGGACAGGGGAATTCACCCCTCCACTTT. As protein: CASSVGGQGNSPLHF. The full variable domain, with the rest looked up from reference TRBV9 and TRBJ1-6, is DSGVTQTPKHLITATGQRVTLRCSPRSGDLSVYWYQQSLDQGLQFLIQYYNGEERAKGNILERFSAQQFPDLHSELNLSSLELGDSALYFCASSVGGQGNSPLHFGNGTRLTVT.

This clonotype was seen a few times. The chain carries TRBV6-1 and TRBJ2-5; D not resolved. There are 13 residues in the CDR3. The ends were cut back, 6 bases at V and 5 bases at J, with 13 bases in the middle. Germline loops: CDR1 MNHNS, CDR2 SASEGT. The CDR3 DNA reads as TGTGCCAGCAGCGACTTAAGTGGGGAGACCCAGTACTTC. It codes for CASSDLSGETQYF.

V and J are TRBV5-8 and TRBJ1-6; 9 bases agree with TRBD1. This CDR3 is built from 14 residues. Germline V gene data show CDR1 as SGHTS and CDR2 as YDEGEE. The ends lost 4 bases at V and 14 bases at J; junction bases unmatched: 10. CDR3 nucleotide sequence: TGTGCCAGCAGCCAGGACAGGGGACGGGACACCCTCCACTTT. Protein: CASSQDRGRDTLHF.

This clonotype was found many times. The chain carries TRBV2 and TRBJ2-4; D is possibly TRBD1 or TRBD2 (5 bases each). The V end was cut by 3 bases, the J end by 7 bases, with 7 bases between. The CDR3 is made up of 12 amino acids. Germline CDR1 is SNHLY and CDR2 is FYNNEI. The CDR3 sequence is CASSEGPNIQYF. In DNA, the CDR3 is TGTGCCAGCAGTGAGGGACCGAACATTCAGTACTTC.

This clonotype was seen a handful of times. The chain is built from TRBV6-1 and TRBJ2-2; 11 nucleotides match TRBD2. CDR1 is MNHNS, CDR2 SASEGT, per germline. Unmatched junction bases numbered 18, after V lost 6 bases and J lost 6 bases. The CDR3 runs 19 residues. The CDR3 sequence is CASSLFKLLAGGRSGELFF. CDR3 nucleotides: TGTGCCAGCAGCCTATTCAAACTCCTAGCGGGAGGTCGCTCCGGGGAGCTGTTTTTT.

The table lists this clonotype with many counts. This chain links TRBV12-3 or TRBV12-4 with TRBJ2-2; 7 bases fit TRBD2. V was clipped by 10 bases and J by 0 bases; unmatched bases: 8. The length of the CDR3 is 15 residues. The CDR3: CATKGTNANTGELFF. The CDR3, as DNA: TGTGCCACCAAAGGGACTAACGCGAACACCGGGGAGCTGTTTTTT.

With respect to this clonotype: A read error may produce the germline difference seen at one junction end. The chain is built from TRBV6-2 or TRBV6-3 and TRBJ2-2; D might be TRBD1 (6 bases). Germline CDR1 and CDR2: MNHEY and SVGEGT. CDR3 length: 16 residues. CDR3 protein: CASLPLEYGQTGELLF. In DNA form, the CDR3 reads TGTGCCAGCCTGCCGCTCGAATATGGACAGACCGGGGAGCTGCTTTTT.

This clonotype showed up many times. CDR3 loop: CASSLAGGQNEQFF. CDR3 coding DNA: TGTGCCAGCAGCTTAGCGGGGGGGCAAAATGAGCAGTTCTTC. The rearrangement uses TRBV11-2 and TRBJ2-1; 8 bases match TRBD2. The CDR3 has 14 residues. The ends lost 1 base at V and 7 bases at J; junction bases unmatched: 3. In germline, CDR1 is SGHAT, CDR2 FQNNGV.

The sample holds many counts of this clonotype. J is TRBJ2-5 and V is TRBV20-1; unclear D gene. This CDR3 contains 11 residues. Germline V lookup: CDR1 DFQATT, CDR2 SNEGSKA (reference sequence). V lost 3 bases and J lost 4, with 6 bases in between. The CDR3 here is CSASLGETQYF. The CDR3 bases are TGCAGTGCTAGTCTAGGAGAGACCCAGTACTTC.

This clonotype was counted between two and nine times. The chain links TRBV5-1 to TRBJ2-1; D is unclear. Germline V lookup: CDR1 SGHRS, CDR2 YFSETQ. The V end lost 9 bases, the J end lost 0 bases, and 7 bases lay between the germline ends. The CDR3 contains 12 residues. The CDR3 DNA follows: TGCGCCACCCGGAGCTCCTACAATGAGCAGTTCTTC. Translation: CATRSSYNEQFF.

This clonotype has more than one count but fewer than ten. This chain connects TRBV4-1 to TRBJ2-3, with 7 bases fitting TRBD2. The V and J ends lost 2 bases and 6 bases, in that order; junction bases with no gene match: 8. Germline assignment: CDR1 MGHRA and CDR2 YSYEKL. This CDR3 contains 15 residues. For the CDR3, the DNA is TGCGCCAGCAGCCAATCTAGCGGTAGGCCGGATACGCAGTATTTT. Its translation: CASSQSSGRPDTQYF.

In this sample, this clonotype turned up many times. This chain uses TRBV5-5 with TRBJ2-2; no reliable D call. The germline gives CDR1 SGHKS, CDR2 YYEKEE (reference sequence). CDR3 length: 16 residues. Between the trimmed V and J ends, which lost 6 bases and 2 bases, there was a span of 17 bases. CDR3 sequence (DNA): TGTGCCAGCATCTCGACGGGCAGGCCCAACACCGGGGAGCTGTTTTTT. Translated, it gives CASISTGRPNTGELFF.

In this sample, this clonotype turned up many times. The germline gene is not matched at one end of the junction; a read error may be the cause. This chain connects TRBV5-1 to TRBJ1-1; 8 bases match TRBD1. The CDR3 spans 14 residues. Germline CDR1 SGHRS, CDR2 YFSETQ. CDR3: CASSGDRLNTEAFF. The CDR3 DNA reads as TGTGCCAGCAGCGGGGACAGGCTAAACACTGAAGCTTTCTTT.

This clonotype has just a few counts. The chain uses TRBV6-1 and TRBJ2-3; D is undetermined. The germline V gene encodes CDR1 MNHNS and CDR2 SASEGT. V was cut by 10 bases and J by 2 bases, with 16 bases left in between. CDR3 length equals 14 residues. Written as DNA, the CDR3 is TGTGCCACTCTCCGTGGGCAGCCCACAGATACGCAGTATTTT. Its translation is CATLRGQPTDTQYF.

This clonotype was counted a few times. V and J are TRBV29-1 and TRBJ1-2, with TRBD1 as a possible D gene (5 bases). This CDR3 has 14 amino acids. Germline lookup yields CDR1 SQVTM and CDR2 ANQGSEA. Trimming cost V 4 bases and J 4 bases, with 16 bases left between them. Here the CDR3 reads CSVVMGGLSYGYTF. The CDR3 region has the DNA TGCAGCGTTGTCATGGGGGGACTGAGCTATGGCTACACCTTC.

This clonotype was counted many times. This chain connects TRBV28 to TRBJ2-7; possibly TRBD1 for D (5 bases). This CDR3 region has 16 residues. V was shortened by 5 bases and J by 3 bases, with 20 bases between the two germline ends. Per the germline V gene, CDR1 is MDHEN and CDR2 is SYDVKM. For the CDR3, the DNA is TGTGCCAGCAGTGAAATCAGGGTCCTGACTGTCTACGAGCAGTACTTC. This translates into CASSEIRVLTVYEQYF.

This clonotype has more than one count but fewer than ten. This chain joins TRBV5-4 and TRBJ2-1; D might be TRBD2 (5 bases). CDR1 is SGHNT, CDR2 YYREEE, per germline (reference sequence). The V end was cut by 0 bases, the J end by 7 bases, with 14 bases between. CDR3 length: 15 amino acids. CDR3 DNA: TGTGCCAGCAGCTTGGGAGGACTTGGCTTTAATGAGCAGTTCTTC. Protein sequence: CASSLGGLGFNEQFF.

This clonotype has more than one count but fewer than ten. The V and J genes are TRBV14 and TRBJ2-2; 11 bases match TRBD2. V lost 2 bases and J lost 6; bases outside the gene matches: 2. The germline V gene has CDR1 SGHDN and CDR2 FVKESK. CDR3 length equals 15 residues. The CDR3 sequence: CASSQLLAGAGELFF. CDR3 DNA: TGTGCCAGCAGCCAATTACTAGCGGGAGCCGGGGAGCTGTTTTTT.

Many counts were recorded for this clonotype. The chain is built from TRBV20-1 and TRBJ1-1; no clear D gene. Germline CDR1 is DFQATT and CDR2 is SNEGSKA (reference sequence). This CDR3 region has 15 residues. V was trimmed by 5 bases and J by 0 bases, leaving 16 bases between them. CDR3 protein: CSAPGRPTLNTEAFF. The CDR3 bases are TGCAGTGCTCCGGGGAGGCCGACTTTGAACACTGAAGCTTTCTTT.

This clonotype came up a few times. The CDR3 loop is CASSPPGGRQQETQYF. CDR3 nucleotides: TGTGCCAGCAGCCCCCCTGGGGGACGGCAACAAGAGACCCAGTACTTC. The gene calls are TRBV7-9 and TRBJ2-5; D may match TRBD1 or TRBD2 (5 bases each). V lost 5 bases and J 2 bases, leaving 18 bases between the germline ends. The germline V gene encodes CDR1 SEHNR and CDR2 FQNEAQ (reference sequence). The CDR3 is 16 residues long.

There are a few counts of this clonotype. The rearrangement joins TRBV2 to TRBJ2-6; TRBD1 aligns across 7 bases. The germline V gene encodes CDR1 SNHLY and CDR2 FYNNEI. The CDR3 runs 15 residues. V shed 11 bases and J 2 bases; nucleotides not matched to a gene: 9. CDR3 nucleotides: TGTGCCTTTCGGGAAGGGACAGCTGGGGCCAACGTCCTGACTTTC. It is translated as CAFREGTAGANVLTF.

A few counts support this clonotype. The genes are TRBV30 and TRBJ1-2; 9 bases map to TRBD1. V shed 1 base and J 8 bases; nucleotides not matched to a gene: 5. The CDR3 contains 13 residues. CDR1 GTSNPN and CDR2 SVGIG come from the germline V gene (reference sequence). CDR3 region: CAWSGDRAGGYTF. The CDR3 coding sequence is TGTGCCTGGAGTGGGGACAGGGCCGGCGGCTACACCTTC.

The sample holds a few counts of this clonotype. This chain uses TRBV6-1 with TRBJ1-1; no definite D call. Germline CDR1 MNHNS, CDR2 SASEGT. V shed 1 base and J shed 7 bases, with 7 bases lying between them. This CDR3 comprises 12 residues. The chain's CDR3 is CASSEGWSEAFF. DNA for the CDR3: TGTGCCAGCAGTGAAGGTTGGAGTGAAGCTTTCTTT.

This clonotype was detected only a few times. CDR3 amino acids: CASSWTVLSDTQYF. The CDR3 coding sequence is TGTGCCAGCAGCTGGACAGTTCTGTCAGATACGCAGTATTTT. The J gene is TRBJ2-3, the V gene TRBV6-1; D is possibly TRBD1 (6 bases). V lost 6 bases to trimming and J lost 4 bases, with 14 bases between them. CDR1 is MNHNS and CDR2 is SASEGT in the germline V gene. There are 14 residues in the CDR3.

This clonotype was picked up many times. The chain combines TRBV3-1 with TRBJ1-2, with D hard to call. V was trimmed by 1 base and J by 8 bases, leaving 17 bases between them. The germline gives CDR1 LGHDT, CDR2 YNNKEL (reference sequence). The CDR3 extends over 15 amino acids. CDR3 protein: CASSQGLLPKGGYTF. Here the CDR3 DNA reads TGTGCCAGCAGCCAAGGTTTGCTGCCTAAGGGCGGCTACACCTTC.

In the case of this clonotype: A junction boundary mismatches the germline segment, possibly from a read error. The chain is built from TRBV3-1 and TRBJ1-2; D possibly corresponds to TRBD1 (5 bases). The germline CDR1 and CDR2 sequences are LGHDT and YNNKEL (reference sequence). The CDR3 spans 13 residues. CDR3 nucleotides: TGTGCCAGCACCCAATACAGGAACTATGGCTACACCTTC. This gives the protein CASTQYRNYGYTF.

This clonotype has ten or more counts. The V gene is TRBV12-3 or TRBV12-4, the J gene TRBJ2-1; D possibly matches TRBD1 or TRBD2 (5 bases each). V was shortened by 2 bases and J by 0 bases, with 14 bases between the two germline ends. The CDR3 sequence is 17 residues long. The CDR3 DNA reads TGTGCCAGCAGTTTAAGTGGGACGGCCAGCTCCTACAATGAGCAGTTCTTC. Translated, it gives CASSLSGTASSYNEQFF.